Listed here is a single T cell receptor (beta chain). One end of the junction fails to match germline, which may point to a read error. The CDR3 sequence is 15 residues long. In germline, CDR1 is SGHDN, CDR2 FVKESK. The data are from a study of tumor-infiltrating lymphocytes in primary liver carcinoma. Study in general: The patients included men and women who were aged 30 to 69 years.

The authors made TCR beta cDNA from 400 to 550 ng total RNA with a constant-region primer. Employing slightly modified ARM-PCR, three nested multiplex PCR rounds were run, and these gave rise to the TCR beta libraries. Two initial PCR rounds of about 9 cycles each paired TRBV1-TRBV30 forward primers with a C-beta reverse primer. One entry per CDR3 protein results from TCRdb running MiXCR on the multiplex PCR reads. The data hold 75,000 to 90,000 distinct CDR3 sequences, with approximately 77% observed a single time. From about 19-30 mg of unsorted bulk tissue, DNA and RNA were co-extracted together.

The specimen sequenced was liver tumor tissue from sampling region 1. Subset denoted: tumor region T1, superior pole. The gene calls are TRBV14 and TRBJ2-5; 12 bases line up with TRBD2. This sequence originates from a man aged 35 to 55 with primary liver carcinoma and hepatitis B virus infection. The CDR3 bases are TGTGCCGGCAGCCAATGGACTAGCGGGATCAAGACCCAGTACTTC. This encodes CAGSQWTSGIKTQYF.